This TCR beta chain was sequenced for a study of blood T cells in healthy people across ages. Primed by a sample-barcoded 5' primer and a J-beta primer mix, a second PCR proceeded for about 6 to 12 cycles. From the 5' RACE reads, TCRdb called clonotypes with MiXCR, one entry per CDR3 protein. The data contain about 1.4 million distinct CDR3 sequences, around 59% of them singletons. The CDR3 is 15 residues long. The V gene end was trimmed by 4 bases and the J gene end by 7 bases; junction bases not matched to a gene: 9. CDR1 and CDR2 (germline): SGDLS, YYNGEE. Sequencing used blood. The receptor was derived from a man between 18 and 29 years old in good health. The chain joins TRBV9 to TRBJ2-7; TRBD2 matches at 12 bases. The CDR3 loop reads CASSTGVLAGGEQYF. The DNA for the CDR3 is TGTGCCAGCAGCACAGGGGTACTAGCGGGAGGTGAGCAGTACTTC.